Included here is one T cell receptor beta chain sequence, with context. What it recognizes is unknown. The entirety of the isolated RNA underwent reverse transcription, so expressed TCRB transcripts were sequenced. TCRdb keeps only in-frame clones here, not all; method: immunoSEQ multiplex PCR. Among 300,000 to 400,000 clones listed, approximately 9.7% were seen once. The sample originates from a study of beta chain features in type 1 diabetes. Study findings and constraints: High-TCR-expressing cells could be over-represented by cDNA sequencing. Across all four CD4+ subsets, people with type 1 diabetes showed modestly shorter TCRB CDR3s.

This CDR3 region has 18 residues. J was trimmed by 1 base and V by 0 bases; bases with no gene match: 4. The V gene's germline CDR1 is LGHNA and CDR2 YSLEER. The sequencing sample was made of central memory CD4+ T cells from blood. The genes are TRBV4-3 and TRBJ2-3; TRBD2 aligns across 13 bases. The clonotype originates from a man aged 25-45 years with type 1 diabetes. CDR3 sequence reads: CASSQDAGTSGGTDTQYF. CDR3 in DNA: TGCGCCAGCAGCCAAGACGCTGGGACTAGCGGGGGCACAGATACGCAGTATTTT.